Below are 32 T cell receptor beta chains sequenced from a single sample in a study of blood T cell repertoires in COVID-19. The method was immunoSEQ multiplex PCR; TCRdb's version includes in-frame clones alone and lacks a portion of them. The sample consists of approximately 150,000 clones, approximately 90% of them appearing once. The sample consisted of peripheral blood. Receptors originate from a woman aged 55 to 70 with active or convalescent COVID-19.

V is TRBV5-6 and J is TRBJ2-1; 7 nucleotides agree with TRBD2. Germline loops: CDR1 SGHDT, CDR2 YYEEEE. The CDR3 consists of 16 residues. V lost 0 bases to trimming and J lost 10 bases; unmatched junction nucleotides: 13. CDR3 bases: TGTGCCAGCAGCTTGGCGAGACTAGCAGCGGATCGGGAGCAGTTCTTC. Protein: CASSLARLAADREQFF.

This chain joins TRBV18 and TRBJ1-1; possible D gene TRBD1, 5 bases. CDR1 and CDR2 (germline): KGHSH, LQKENI. V was cut by 6 bases and J by 0 bases, with 14 bases left in between. The CDR3 is made up of 15 amino acids. The CDR3 here is CASSVAAGMNTEAFF. Written as DNA, the CDR3 is TGTGCCAGCTCCGTGGCTGCAGGGATGAACACTGAAGCTTTCTTT.

The V call is TRBV7-9, the J call TRBJ1-4, with D perhaps matching TRBD1 (6 bases). The germline V gene encodes CDR1 SEHNR and CDR2 FQNEAQ (reference sequence). This CDR3 has 14 residues. V gave up 5 bases and J gave up 5 bases, with 12 bases separating them. The CDR3 reads CASSTDRLNEKLFF. The CDR3 DNA reads as TGTGCCAGCAGCACCGACAGGCTCAATGAAAAACTGTTTTTT.

The chain carries TRBV20-1 and TRBJ2-7, with D possibly matching TRBD2 (6 bases). V was shortened by 6 bases and J by 3 bases, with 9 bases between the two germline ends. Germline CDR1 DFQATT, CDR2 SNEGSKA (reference sequence). This CDR3 has 11 residues. CDR3 sequence: CSATTSYEQYF. The CDR3 DNA reads as TGCAGTGCCACGACTAGCTACGAGCAGTACTTC.

V usage is TRBV10-3 and J usage is TRBJ2-7, with D possibly TRBD2 on 6 matching bases. The ends were cut back, 10 bases at V and 4 bases at J, with 11 bases in the middle. The CDR3 totals 11 residues. Germline CDR1 ENHRY, CDR2 SYGVKD. In nucleotides, the CDR3 is TGTGCCACCCGCGGGACTTACGAGCAGTACTTC. This encodes CATRGTYEQYF.

The J gene is TRBJ2-3, the V gene TRBV9; 15 bases line up with TRBD2. Trimming removed 4 bases from V and 4 bases from J; junction bases left unmatched: 7. CDR3 length: 17 amino acids. Per germline, CDR1 SGDLS and CDR2 YYNGEE. CDR3 residues: CASSRRTSGGAADTQYF. The CDR3 DNA reads as TGTGCCAGCAGCCGTCGGACTAGCGGGGGGGCGGCAGATACGCAGTATTTT.

This rearrangement joins TRBV18 to TRBJ1-2; 12 bases are shared with TRBD1. This CDR3 has 17 residues. V gave up 4 bases and J gave up 6 bases; unmatched junction bases: 12. Germline-derived CDR1 and CDR2 are KGHSH and LQKENI. The CDR3 DNA follows: TGTGCCAGCTCACTATTACCGGGACAGGGGGCAGCAGATGGCTACACCTTC. Translating it yields CASSLLPGQGAADGYTF.

The rearrangement joins TRBV11-2 to TRBJ1-3; D not certain. CDR3 length: 16 residues. V was pared by 2 bases and J by 0 bases, with 11 bases between. CDR1 and CDR2 (germline): SGHAT, FQNNGV. The CDR3, as DNA: TGTGCCAGCAGCTTATGGGCCCTCAGCTCTGGAAACACCATATATTTT. It codes for CASSLWALSSGNTIYF.

The chain combines TRBV4-1 with TRBJ2-2; D not resolved. The V end was cut by 4 bases, the J end by 5 bases, with 11 bases between. The CDR3 runs to 14 residues. Germline CDR1 reads MGHRA; CDR2 reads YSYEKL. The CDR3: CASSRISVTGELFF. The CDR3 bases are TGCGCCAGCAGCCGAATCTCGGTTACCGGGGAGCTGTTTTTT.

The chain is built from TRBV14 and TRBJ2-2, with D perhaps TRBD2 (6 bases). V was cut by 6 bases and J by 7 bases, with 15 bases left in between. This CDR3 spans 14 amino acids. The V gene's germline CDR1 is SGHDN and CDR2 FVKESK. CDR3 nucleotides: TGTGCCAGCAGGCCCTCAGGAGGGATCGGGGAGCTGTTTTTT. Its translation is CASRPSGGIGELFF.

As regards this clone: Germline and junction disagree at one end, which may indicate a read error. CDR3 nucleotides: TGCAGCGCTGAAGGCGAGAACACCGGGGAGCTGTTTTTT. The encoded protein is CSAEGENTGELFF. The chain carries TRBV29-1 and TRBJ2-2; D call uncertain. The CDR3 runs to 13 residues. Germline V CDR1 and CDR2: SQVTM, ANQGSEA.

The chain combines TRBV5-1 with TRBJ1-2, with D perhaps matching TRBD1 (5 bases). Germline V lookup: CDR1 SGHRS, CDR2 YFSETQ. V lost 4 bases and J 6 bases, leaving 16 bases between the germline ends. The CDR3 is 14 residues long. The CDR3 region has the DNA TGCGCCAGCAGCATCTCCGACGGGGGGGATGGCTACACCTTC. Translation gives CASSISDGGDGYTF.

The chain joins TRBV5-1 to TRBJ2-2; 7 bases fit TRBD1. Germline V gene data show CDR1 as SGHRS and CDR2 as YFSETQ. The trim removed 1 base at V and 1 base at J, leaving 7 bases unmatched. CDR3 length equals 17 residues. CDR3 nucleotides: TGCGCCAGCAGCTTGTTCCCGGGACAGATGAACACCGGGGAGCTGTTTTTT. This codes for CASSLFPGQMNTGELFF.

The chain uses TRBV4-1 and TRBJ2-4, with D perhaps matching TRBD2 (6 bases). Trimming took off 2 bases at V and 9 bases at J, with 11 bases between the two ends. This CDR3 has 13 residues. Germline V lookup: CDR1 MGHRA, CDR2 YSYEKL. This CDR3 reads CASSQLQGGIQYF. As DNA, the CDR3 is TGCGCCAGCAGCCAACTCCAGGGAGGCATTCAGTACTTC.

This sequence joins TRBV20-1 and TRBJ2-4; D is unclear. The CDR3 is 11 amino acids. Germline V gives CDR1 DFQATT, CDR2 SNEGSKA (reference sequence). Trimming removed 6 bases from V and 6 bases from J, with 9 bases in between. CDR3 DNA: TGCAGTGCCTCCGAGGTAAACATTCAGTACTTC. Protein sequence: CSASEVNIQYF.

V and J are TRBV6-1 and TRBJ1-5; 10 nucleotides agree with TRBD1. Germline CDR1 reads MNHNS; CDR2 reads SASEGT. After removal of 5 bases from V and 4 bases from J, the junction contained 2 bases not matched to a gene. This CDR3 is 14 amino acids long. CDR3 DNA: TGTGCCAGCAGTAGACAGGGGGCGAATCAGCCCCAGCATTTT. This sequence encodes CASSRQGANQPQHF.

CDR3 sequence (DNA): TGTGCCAGCAGCTCCCTCTCCTACGAGCAGTACTTC. Translation: CASSSLSYEQYF. The chain has TRBV7-9 and TRBJ2-7; D is ambiguous. V lost 4 bases, J lost 0 bases, and 4 bases lay in between. Germline CDR1 reads SEHNR; CDR2 reads FQNEAQ (reference sequence). This CDR3 contains 12 residues.

The V and J genes are TRBV15 and TRBJ2-7, with D perhaps TRBD2 (6 bases). This CDR3 has 15 amino acids. The germline CDR1 and CDR2 sequences are LNHNV and YYDKDF (reference sequence). The germline V and J ends were trimmed by 5 bases and 3 bases, with 17 bases remaining between them. The CDR3 protein is CATSEFTGGVYEQYF. In nucleotides, the CDR3 is TGTGCCACCAGCGAGTTCACCGGGGGAGTCTACGAGCAGTACTTC.

The V gene is TRBV6-4, the J gene TRBJ1-1; possible D gene TRBD1, 5 bases. Per the germline V gene, CDR1 is MRHNA and CDR2 is SNTAGT. The V end lost 6 bases, the J end lost 0 bases, and 11 bases lay between the germline ends. The CDR3 spans 14 residues. DNA of the CDR3: TGTGCCAGCAGACCAGGGCGGATGAACACTGAAGCTTTCTTT. It codes for CASRPGRMNTEAFF.

The rearrangement links TRBV2 to TRBJ1-6; TRBD1 agrees at 9 bases. The germline CDR1 and CDR2 sequences are SNHLY and FYNNEI. CDR3 size: 14 residues. J was trimmed by 7 bases and V by 9 bases; bases with no gene match: 7. The CDR3 spells CASGGGTGNSPLHF. CDR3 nucleotides: TGTGCCAGTGGGGGGGGGACAGGGAATTCACCCCTCCACTTT.

V and J are TRBV7-2 and TRBJ2-7; D is uncertain. CDR1 and CDR2 from the germline V gene are SGHTA and FQGNSA. The CDR3 spans 15 residues. V lost 4 bases to trimming and J lost 0 bases, with 13 bases between them. The CDR3 is CASSYSHRSSYEQYF. CDR3 DNA sequence: TGTGCCAGCAGCTACAGTCACCGTAGCTCCTACGAGCAGTACTTC.

The chain has TRBV5-1 and TRBJ1-4; D is possibly TRBD1 (6 bases). Germline V gene data show CDR1 as SGHRS and CDR2 as YFSETQ. The CDR3 extends over 14 amino acids. The V end lost 7 bases, the J end lost 6 bases, and 16 bases lay between the germline ends. CDR3 amino acids: CASGAGVPDEKLFF. The CDR3 DNA reads TGCGCCAGCGGGGCAGGGGTACCGGATGAAAAACTGTTTTTT.

A few counts support this clone. V is TRBV2 and J is TRBJ2-2, with 8 positions matching TRBD2. Germline V CDR1 and CDR2: SNHLY, FYNNEI. J was trimmed by 4 bases and V by 7 bases; bases with no gene match: 5. This CDR3 comprises 14 residues. The CDR3 reads CASNRLASTGELFF. The CDR3 DNA follows: TGTGCCAGCAACCGACTAGCGAGCACCGGGGAGCTGTTTTTT.

The chain recombines TRBV27 with TRBJ1-4, with TRBD1 matching 7 bases. CDR1 is MNHEY and CDR2 is SMNVEV in the germline V gene (reference sequence). The J segment lost 1 base and the V segment lost 5 bases, leaving 4 bases of the junction unmatched. The CDR3 contains 15 residues. CDR3 in amino acids: CASSRQGRTNEKLFF. The DNA of the CDR3 is TGTGCCAGCAGTCGACAGGGAAGAACTAATGAAAAACTGTTTTTT.

The J gene is TRBJ1-2, the V gene TRBV30, with 10 bases lining up with TRBD1. Looked up from germline, CDR1 is GTSNPN and CDR2 is SVGIG (reference sequence). The V segment lost 5 bases and the J segment 4 bases; nucleotides outside the gene matches: 10. The CDR3 totals 15 residues. The CDR3 nucleotides are TGTGCCTGGGGAGAATTAGGACAGGGGGGCTATGGCTACACCTTC. It yields the protein CAWGELGQGGYGYTF.

This clone came up once. The J gene is TRBJ2-5, the V gene TRBV12-3 or TRBV12-4, with D perhaps matching TRBD2 (5 bases). This CDR3 has 13 amino acids. Trimming pared 6 bases from V and 4 bases from J, leaving 12 bases between. The CDR3 region is CASRRGQGETQYF. CDR3 in DNA: TGTGCCAGCAGGCGAGGGCAAGGAGAGACCCAGTACTTC.

Concerning this clone itself: This sample also contains other DNA sequences that code for the same CDR3. This chain joins TRBV6-6 and TRBJ1-1; D uncertain. Germline V gene data show CDR1 as MNHNY and CDR2 as SVGAGI (reference sequence). Trimming cost V 2 bases and J 0 bases, with 7 bases left between them. There are 14 residues in the CDR3. The CDR3: CASSYAEMNTEAFF. In DNA, the CDR3 is TGTGCCAGCAGTTACGCAGAAATGAACACTGAAGCTTTCTTT.

CDR3 bases: TGTGCCAGCAGCACGGACAGGGGGAACTATGGCTACACCTTC. It translates to CASSTDRGNYGYTF. The chain joins TRBV9 to TRBJ1-2, with 10 positions matching TRBD1. V lost 4 bases to trimming and J lost 2 bases; unmatched junction nucleotides: 2. The CDR3 contains 14 residues. Germline V CDR1 and CDR2: SGDLS, YYNGEE.

This chain joins TRBV19 and TRBJ1-1; possibly TRBD1 for D (5 bases). V was shortened by 3 bases and J by 4 bases, with 12 bases between the two germline ends. The CDR3 has 14 amino acids. Germline lookup yields CDR1 LNHDA and CDR2 SQIVND (reference sequence). The CDR3 spells CASSIIMGPTEAFF. CDR3 nucleotide sequence: TGTGCCAGTAGTATCATTATGGGGCCCACTGAAGCTTTCTTT. Full variable domain (rest looked up from reference TRBV19 and TRBJ1-1): DGGITQSPKYLFRKEGQNVTLSCEQNLNHDAMYWYRQDPGQGLRLIYYSQIVNDFQKGDIAEGYSVSREKKESFPLTVTSAQKNPTAFYLCASSIIMGPTEAFFGQGTRLTVV.

The V call is TRBV18, the J call TRBJ2-7, with D possibly TRBD1 on 6 matching bases. The CDR3 covers 14 residues. Trimming cost V 3 bases and J 0 bases, with 9 bases left between them. CDR1 is KGHSH, CDR2 LQKENI, per germline. The CDR3 is CASSPSTGSYEQYF. CDR3 in DNA: TGTGCCAGCTCACCGTCGACAGGCTCCTACGAGCAGTACTTC.

The CDR3 region is CASSLRPGQGQGYTF. The CDR3 DNA reads TGTGCCAGCAGCCTTCGGCCCGGACAGGGACAGGGCTACACCTTC. The chain joins TRBV3-1 (or the pseudogene TRBV3-2) to TRBJ1-2; 8 positions agree with TRBD1. Trimming removed 4 bases from V and 8 bases from J; junction bases left unmatched: 12. Germline V gives CDR1 LGHDT, CDR2 YNNKEL (reference sequence). The CDR3 runs to 15 residues.

V and J are TRBV7-2 and TRBJ2-3; D might be TRBD1 (6 bases). V was cut by 2 bases and J by 2 bases, with 11 bases left in between. Germline V gene lookup returns CDR1 SGHTA and CDR2 FQGNSA. The CDR3 totals 15 residues. The CDR3 region has the DNA TGTGCCAGCAGCTTAAACAGGGCGACCACAGATACGCAGTATTTT. It codes for CASSLNRATTDTQYF.